This T cell receptor beta chain derives from a study of fetal regulatory T cell absence and autoimmunity. Study-level information: IPEX patients had exocrine pancreas autoimmunity without clinical diabetes. Broader study findings: Pancreas and cord blood did not differ much in TRB family usage.

Sequencing was at survey level. Libraries were prepared by immunoSEQ multiplex PCR; TCRdb keeps only in-frame clonotypes and omits some of them. The sample lists approximately 46,000 clones, 70% to 85% occurring once. Turning to this clone: Its specificity is not known.

Trimming removed 3 bases from V and 0 bases from J; junction bases left unmatched: 6. CDR3 length: 16 amino acids. Germline assignment: CDR1 SGDLS and CDR2 YYNGEE. The source is a newborn boy with IPEX syndrome. The rearrangement links TRBV9 to TRBJ1-3; 7 bases are a match to TRBD1. What was sequenced was cord blood. The DNA for the CDR3 is TGTGCCAGCAGCGCCCAGACAGGGCCCTCTGGAAACACCATATATTTT. Translated: CASSAQTGPSGNTIYF. Looking up the rest from reference TRBV9 and TRBJ1-3 gives the full variable domain: DSGVTQTPKHLITATGQRVTLRCSPRSGDLSVYWYQQSLDQGLQFLIQYYNGEERAKGNILERFSAQQFPDLHSELNLSSLELGDSALYFCASSAQTGPSGNTIYFGEGSWLTVV.